The present T cell receptor (beta chain) was sequenced within a study of blood T cell repertoires in COVID-19 (dated by TCRdb to 2019 to 2021). About the full investigation: Samples covering the acute and convalescent phases of COVID-19 were provided by collaborators in the United States, Italy and Spain. The material from the prospective study consisted of cDNA or gDNA derived from T cells, B-cell-depleted T cells, or PBMCs. The dataset comprised deeply sampled blood TCRbeta repertoires from subjects exposed to, actively infected with, or recovered from COVID-19. The repertoires were released in a freely available public database meant as a resource for research on the immune response to SARS-CoV-2. Samples came from the ongoing ImmuneRACE study (first 160 participants) plus 1,254 subjects from 6 global collaborators. Nearly every sample came with metadata listing a de-identified subject ID, COVID-19 status, age in years and sex. Where available, HLA class I and class II types were taken from metadata supplied by the sample provider and were not determined by assay-based typing. Broad study findings and their caveats: How much clinical and demographic metadata was included differed by source and by participant, and the metadata was provided uncurated.

TCRbeta CDR3 regions were amplified from genomic DNA by means of the immunoSEQ Assay, a bias-controlled multiplex PCR. Processing in the source paper ran as follows. Within the assay, amplification of reference gene primers was used to estimate how many nucleated cells each sample contained. To quantify the absolute abundance of each unique TCRbeta CDR3 rearrangement, sequence reads were collapsed and filtered. Productive Simpson clonality was computed per sample as the square root of Simpson's diversity index over productive rearrangements. Imported from immuneACCESS, the table was reduced by TCRdb to in-frame sequences with V and J called. These copies leave out some clones; in studies compared against another copy, an unresolved V gene accounts for under half, and the cause of the remainder is not known. V and J calls and clone size are copied from that table; D and trimming were computed from the DNA. This sample lists about 210,000 clones; roughly 90% were detected once. The top ten clonotypes cover about 4.8% of the sample.

Collaborating institutions collected whole blood in K2EDTA tubes following their own protocols. For TCRbeta analysis, collaborators shipped samples in one of three forms: frozen whole blood, isolated PBMCs, or DNA extracted from either of those sample types. Points on this clone: There is no known antigen for this receptor. Within one base of it there is no much larger clone, and no base qualities were kept.

Including cysteine and phenylalanine, the CDR3 has 17 amino acids. The DNA shown is the 51-base CDR3, in frame from base 1. Germline trimming amounts to 5 bases on V and 10 bases on J, with 14 as the count of junction bases outside the gene matches. Based on the germline V gene, the CDR1 and CDR2 sequences are KGHSH and LQKENI. The source of this sequence is a woman in her thirties or forties with acute or convalescent COVID-19. Sample: peripheral blood. The receptor chain draws on TRBV18 and TRBJ1-6; TRBD1 agrees with 10 junctional bases. The CDR3 region: CASSSTGPGQGTSPLHF. The DNA sequence follows: TGTGCCAGCTCATCAACCGGACCGGGACAGGGGACCTCACCCCTCCACTTT.